The following is a T cell receptor (beta chain) sequence with its context. Its antigen is unknown. Germline CDR1 is MNHEY and CDR2 is SVGEGT. The CDR3 contains 13 residues. The source of the sample is a study of monozygotic twins with inflammatory bowel disease. Study findings and constraints: No difference was seen in repertoire similarity between concordant and discordant twins, possibly from limited power. The study found lower TCRbeta diversity (inverse Simpson) in IBD patients than in healthy co-twins.

Via template switching, UMIs carrying a 6-nucleotide sample barcode were introduced. PCR of TCRalpha and TCRbeta cDNA was nested, with two rounds of about 17 and 10 cycles. TCRdb reprocessed the 5' RACE reads; each CDR3 protein has one entry and no DNA is given. This sample carries approximately 400,000 distinct CDR3 sequences, with approximately 2.8% going to the ten biggest clones. The J gene is TRBJ1-5, the V gene TRBV6-2 or TRBV6-3. The clonotype was recovered from a human donor with ulcerative colitis or Crohn's disease, or a healthy co-twin of an affected twin (not recorded which). What was sequenced was blood. CDR3 residues: CASSHGANQPQHF.